This TCR beta chain originates from a study of blood T cell repertoires in COVID-19. Study-level information: Italy, Spain and the United States were the sources of the convalescent and acute COVID-19 samples.

Per the study methods: Reference gene primer amplification yielded estimated nucleated cell counts. Sequenced by immunoSEQ multiplex PCR; TCRdb stores in-frame clones only, minus some. That table furnishes V, J and clone size, whereas the DNA furnished D and trimming. This table holds about 120,000 clones, approximately 89% found once. This clone has just a few counts. Looked up from germline, CDR1 is SNHLY and CDR2 is FYNNEI. The junction had 9 bases not matched to a gene; V was cut back by 6 bases and J by 2 bases. There are 15 residues in the CDR3. Seattle's enrolled individuals joined amid active infection and were then monitored longitudinally.

The chain employs TRBV2 and TRBJ2-7; 8 bases are a match to TRBD2. The receptor was isolated from a woman aged 60 to 75 with COVID-19, enrolled during active disease. The sample taken for sequencing was peripheral blood. For the CDR3, the DNA is TGTGCCAGCAGAGCCACTAGCGGTTTAACCTACGAGCAGTACTTC. Amino acids: CASRATSGLTYEQYF.